This record looks at one T cell receptor beta chain sequence and its context. What it binds is unknown. The data are from a study of read filtering for tumor transcriptome and immune sequencing. The wider study: DNase treatment preceded whole-transcriptome library preparation.

From about 0.4 ug of RNA, a library with molecular barcoded alpha/delta and beta/gamma adaptors was made. TCRdb reprocessed the reads with MiXCR, giving one entry per CDR3 protein. The data contain 350 to 500 distinct CDR3 sequences, over 75% of them singletons. Overall study results and limits: This fraction held mixed bone marrow immune cells after CD138-negative sorting. Single-read clonotypes: about 81.9% of IR-seq clonotypes (around 3.5% of reads), about 70% of RNA-seq clonotypes (nearly 45% of reads).

At the time of active disease, bone marrow was collected from every patient. Sequenced: a population of CD138-negative cells sorted from bone marrow. The clonotype was recovered from a donor aged 40 or older with multiple myeloma. This table probably holds off-target reads from a library built for another chain.

This CDR3 is CASSPKAGVSSYNEQFF. The CDR3 DNA reads as TGTGCCAGCTCACCAAAAGCGGGGGTGAGCTCCTACAATGAGCAGTTCTTC. The rearrangement uses TRBV18 and TRBJ2-1; TRBD2 agrees at 8 bases. The CDR3 totals 17 residues. CDR1 and CDR2 (germline): KGHSH, LQKENI. V shed 2 bases and J 0 bases; nucleotides not matched to a gene: 6. The full variable domain, in which reference TRBV18 and TRBJ2-1 provide the parts outside the CDR3, is NAGVMQNPRHLVRRRGQEARLRCSPMKGHSHVYWYRQLPEEGLKFMVYLQKENIIDESGMPKERFSAEFPKEGPSILRIQQVVRGDSAAYFCASSPKAGVSSYNEQFFGPGTRLTVL.